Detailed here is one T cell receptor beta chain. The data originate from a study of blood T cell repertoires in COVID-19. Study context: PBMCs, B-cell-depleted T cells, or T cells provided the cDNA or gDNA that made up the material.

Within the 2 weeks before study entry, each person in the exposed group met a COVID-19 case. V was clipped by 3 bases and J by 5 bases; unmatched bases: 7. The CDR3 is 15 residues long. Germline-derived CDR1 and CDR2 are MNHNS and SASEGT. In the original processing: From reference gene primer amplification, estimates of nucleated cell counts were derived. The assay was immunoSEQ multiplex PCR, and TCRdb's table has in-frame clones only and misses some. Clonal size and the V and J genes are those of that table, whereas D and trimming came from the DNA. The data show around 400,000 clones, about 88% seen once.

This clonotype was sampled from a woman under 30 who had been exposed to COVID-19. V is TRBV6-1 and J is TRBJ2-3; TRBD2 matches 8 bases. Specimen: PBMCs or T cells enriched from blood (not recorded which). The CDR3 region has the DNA TGTGCCAGCAGTGAGGTCGGACTAGCCCAAGATACGCAGTATTTT. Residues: CASSEVGLAQDTQYF.